This paragraph covers one TCR beta chain sequence. This specimen comes from a study of T cell responses to AZD1222 COVID-19 vaccine. Only in-frame clones appear in the TCRdb table, and some are missing; sequencing was by immunoSEQ multiplex PCR. The sample lists 120,000 or so clones, roughly 90% occurring once. CDR1 is MNHEY and CDR2 is SVGAGI in the germline V gene. This CDR3 has 15 amino acids. After removal of 5 bases from V and 5 bases from J, the junction contained 5 bases not matched to a gene. The sequence was obtained from an adult in good health. This chain joins TRBV6-5 and TRBJ1-4, with TRBD1 identical over 10 bases. The specimen was peripheral blood, collected on day 0 of MenACWY control vaccination. The CDR3 loop is CASSLRQGANEKLFF. Here the CDR3 DNA reads TGTGCCAGCAGTCTTCGACAGGGGGCGAATGAAAAACTGTTTTTT.